A single TCR beta chain is shown here with its context. V lost 4 bases and J lost 4, with 8 bases in between. CDR3 length: 12 residues. The V gene's germline CDR1 is SGHNT and CDR2 YENEEA. The record originates from a study of cytomegalovirus exposure and HLA in healthy donors. This PCR relied on a set of 60 Vbeta primers and 13 Jbeta primers. Libraries were prepared by immunoSEQ multiplex PCR; TCRdb keeps only in-frame clonotypes and omits some of them. The sample comprises fewer than 200,000 clones, 82% of which are singletons, and 0.95% to 1% rests with the top ten. This receptor was taken from a girl aged 2 to 9 in good health and CMV-seropositive. The V and J genes are TRBV11-3 and TRBJ2-7, with D maybe TRBD2 (6 bases). The specimen was PBMCs. The CDR3 sequence: CASSSGGYEQYF. As DNA, the CDR3 is TGTGCCAGCAGCTCAGGAGGGTACGAGCAGTACTTC.